This is a list of T cell receptor beta chains from one sample in a study of technical replicates of blood from several donors. Measured with immunoSEQ multiplex PCR; TCRdb has only the in-frame clones, and not every one. The repertoire holds about 80,000 clones, with about 94% as singletons. Sequencing was carried out using T cells isolated from PBMCs. The origin of the receptors is a human donor in good health. Each CDR3 is given with its conserved first and last residue. Fields, in order: clone size, V gene, J gene, D gene, CDR3 protein, CDR3 DNA. The D gene is left open where the match is weak. A row's size may be missing; if present it is once, few, many or a size class.

abundance: -
v_gene: TRBV18
j_gene: TRBJ1-1
d_gene: -
CDR3aa: CASSPREEATEAFF
CDR3nt: TGTGCCAGCTCACCACGGGAGGAGGCCACTGAAGCTTTCTTT

abundance: -
v_gene: TRBV29-1
j_gene: TRBJ1-1
d_gene: -
CDR3aa: CSVERQLTNTEAFF
CDR3nt: TGCAGCGTTGAAAGGCAGTTGACAAACACTGAAGCTTTCTTT

abundance: -
v_gene: TRBV27
j_gene: TRBJ2-7
d_gene: -
CDR3aa: CASSLRGAAGYEQYF
CDR3nt: TGTGCCAGCAGTTTAAGGGGTGCAGCAGGCTACGAGCAGTACTTC

abundance: -
v_gene: TRBV7-3
j_gene: TRBJ2-7
d_gene: -
CDR3aa: CASSIGPPGEQYF
CDR3nt: TGTGCCAGCAGCATTGGGCCCCCTGGGGAGCAGTACTTC

abundance: -
v_gene: TRBV6-6
j_gene: TRBJ2-7
d_gene: -
CDR3aa: CASSYSQGYEQYF
CDR3nt: TGTGCCAGCAGTTACTCCCAGGGCTACGAGCAGTACTTC

abundance: -
v_gene: TRBV19
j_gene: TRBJ2-3
d_gene: -
CDR3aa: CASTREPTDTQYF
CDR3nt: TGTGCCAGTACCCGGGAGCCCACAGATACGCAGTATTTT

abundance: once
v_gene: TRBV7-3
j_gene: TRBJ2-2
d_gene: -
CDR3aa: CASSPNTGELFF
CDR3nt: TGTGCCAGCAGCCCTAACACCGGGGAGCTGTTTTTT

abundance: -
v_gene: TRBV6-6
j_gene: TRBJ1-5
d_gene: -
CDR3aa: CASSLTGFGQPQHF
CDR3nt: TGTGCCAGCAGTTTAACAGGGTTCGGTCAGCCCCAGCATTTT

abundance: once
v_gene: TRBV4-1
j_gene: TRBJ2-5
d_gene: TRBD2
CDR3aa: CASSLSGRYQETQYF
CDR3nt: TGCGCCAGCAGCCTTAGCGGGAGGTACCAAGAGACCCAGTACTTC

abundance: -
v_gene: TRBV27
j_gene: TRBJ1-2
d_gene: -
CDR3aa: CASSSTSNYGYTF
CDR3nt: TGTGCCAGCAGCTCGACTTCTAACTATGGCTACACCTTC

abundance: -
v_gene: TRBV25-1
j_gene: TRBJ2-3
d_gene: TRBD1
CDR3aa: CASSPGQSTDTQYF
CDR3nt: TGTGCCAGCAGCCCGGGACAGAGCACAGATACGCAGTATTTT

abundance: -
v_gene: TRBV7-3
j_gene: TRBJ2-3
d_gene: -
CDR3aa: CASSFTGRDTQYF
CDR3nt: TGTGCCAGCAGCTTCACAGGGAGAGATACGCAGTATTTT

abundance: -
v_gene: TRBV5-6
j_gene: TRBJ2-1
d_gene: -
CDR3aa: CASSSIGLAAYNEQFF
CDR3nt: TGTGCCAGCAGCTCGATAGGTCTAGCCGCCTACAATGAGCAGTTCTTC

abundance: -
v_gene: TRBV7-2
j_gene: TRBJ1-1
d_gene: -
CDR3aa: CASSPRQLLNTEAFF
CDR3nt: TGTGCCAGCAGCCCCCGACAGTTACTGAACACTGAAGCTTTCTTT

abundance: -
v_gene: TRBV14
j_gene: TRBJ2-3
d_gene: TRBD1
CDR3aa: CASSWDREIDTQYF
CDR3nt: TGTGCCAGCAGCTGGGACAGGGAAATAGATACGCAGTATTTT

abundance: -
v_gene: TRBV11-2
j_gene: TRBJ2-7
d_gene: TRBD2
CDR3aa: CASSAGTSWNEQYF
CDR3nt: TGTGCCAGCAGCGCGGGGACTAGCTGGAACGAGCAGTACTTC

abundance: -
v_gene: TRBV29-1
j_gene: TRBJ2-7
d_gene: TRBD1
CDR3aa: CSVRDSAYEQYF
CDR3nt: TGCAGCGTTCGGGACAGCGCTTACGAGCAGTACTTC

abundance: -
v_gene: TRBV6-5
j_gene: TRBJ2-1
d_gene: -
CDR3aa: CASSLGSSYNEQFF
CDR3nt: TGTGCCAGCAGTCTCGGGAGCTCCTACAATGAGCAGTTCTTC

abundance: -
v_gene: TRBV7-9
j_gene: TRBJ2-7
d_gene: -
CDR3aa: CASSLAKPRETYEQYF
CDR3nt: TGTGCCAGCAGCTTAGCGAAACCCCGGGAAACCTACGAGCAGTACTTC

abundance: few
v_gene: TRBV9
j_gene: TRBJ1-5
d_gene: -
CDR3aa: CASSVEGFGQPQHF
CDR3nt: TGTGCCAGCAGCGTAGAGGGGTTTGGGCAGCCCCAGCATTTT

abundance: -
v_gene: TRBV27
j_gene: TRBJ1-2
d_gene: -
CDR3aa: CASSTAGLGYTF
CDR3nt: TGTGCCAGCAGTACCGCAGGGCTTGGCTACACCTTC

abundance: once
v_gene: TRBV2
j_gene: TRBJ1-4
d_gene: -
CDR3aa: CASRRGGEKLFF
CDR3nt: TGTGCCAGCCGCAGGGGTGGTGAAAAACTGTTTTTT

abundance: -
v_gene: TRBV2
j_gene: TRBJ1-2
d_gene: TRBD1
CDR3aa: CASSSPYGTEANYGYTF
CDR3nt: TGTGCCAGCAGTTCTCCGTATGGGACAGAAGCTAACTATGGCTACACCTTC

abundance: -
v_gene: TRBV7-9
j_gene: TRBJ2-1
d_gene: -
CDR3aa: CASSRTTNDNEQFF
CDR3nt: TGTGCCAGCAGCCGGACTACAAATGACAATGAGCAGTTCTTC

abundance: -
v_gene: TRBV5-6
j_gene: TRBJ2-3
d_gene: -
CDR3aa: CASSSSSTDTQYF
CDR3nt: TGTGCCAGCAGCTCTTCTAGCACAGATACGCAGTATTTT

abundance: -
v_gene: TRBV10-3
j_gene: TRBJ2-1
d_gene: TRBD2
CDR3aa: CAISELAGGSNNEQFF
CDR3nt: TGTGCCATCAGTGAGTTAGCGGGAGGTTCTAACAATGAGCAGTTCTTC

abundance: -
v_gene: TRBV6-1
j_gene: TRBJ1-5
d_gene: -
CDR3aa: CASSGLIGGQPQHF
CDR3nt: TGTGCCAGCAGTGGCCTCATAGGGGGTCAGCCCCAGCATTTT

abundance: -
v_gene: TRBV7-2
j_gene: TRBJ2-1
d_gene: TRBD2
CDR3aa: CASSVGLGFYNEQFF
CDR3nt: TGTGCCAGCAGCGTGGGACTAGGTTTCTACAATGAGCAGTTCTTC

abundance: -
v_gene: TRBV19
j_gene: TRBJ2-1
d_gene: TRBD1
CDR3aa: CASSDRGLSGDNEQFF
CDR3nt: TGTGCCAGTTCGGACAGGGGATTAAGTGGGGACAATGAGCAGTTCTTC

abundance: -
v_gene: TRBV19
j_gene: TRBJ2-2
d_gene: -
CDR3aa: CASTMTGAGELFF
CDR3nt: TGTGCCAGTACCATGACGGGGGCCGGGGAGCTGTTTTTT

abundance: -
v_gene: TRBV7-7
j_gene: TRBJ1-4
d_gene: -
CDR3aa: CASSLTGATNEKLFF
CDR3nt: TGTGCTAGCAGCTTAACGGGTGCAACTAATGAAAAACTGTTTTTT

abundance: -
v_gene: TRBV28
j_gene: TRBJ2-7
d_gene: -
CDR3aa: CASSWAAYEQYF
CDR3nt: TGTGCCAGCAGTTGGGCCGCCTACGAGCAGTACTTC

abundance: once
v_gene: TRBV11-2
j_gene: TRBJ2-1
d_gene: -
CDR3aa: CASSLASEQFF
CDR3nt: TGTGCCAGCAGCTTAGCTAGTGAGCAGTTCTTC

abundance: -
v_gene: TRBV5-6
j_gene: TRBJ1-4
d_gene: TRBD1
CDR3aa: CASSLGQPSEKLFF
CDR3nt: TGTGCCAGCAGCCTGGGACAGCCGAGTGAAAAACTGTTTTTT

abundance: -
v_gene: TRBV11-2
j_gene: TRBJ2-7
d_gene: TRBD1
CDR3aa: CASRFPGQGTREQYF
CDR3nt: TGTGCCAGCAGATTCCCTGGACAGGGTACGCGCGAGCAGTACTTC

abundance: -
v_gene: TRBV25-1
j_gene: TRBJ2-1
d_gene: TRBD2
CDR3aa: CASSEAGLAGIEQFF
CDR3nt: TGTGCCAGCAGTGAAGCGGGACTAGCGGGAATTGAGCAGTTCTTC

abundance: once
v_gene: TRBV27
j_gene: TRBJ2-3
d_gene: -
CDR3aa: CATSQTVTDTQYF
CDR3nt: TGTGCCACCTCCCAGACAGTCACAGATACGCAGTATTTT

abundance: -
v_gene: TRBV9
j_gene: TRBJ1-2
d_gene: -
CDR3aa: CASSVGQARSGYTF
CDR3nt: TGTGCCAGCAGCGTAGGACAGGCCCGGAGTGGCTACACCTTC

abundance: -
v_gene: TRBV27
j_gene: TRBJ1-2
d_gene: TRBD1
CDR3aa: CASSLGTDYGYTF
CDR3nt: TGTGCCAGCAGTTTAGGGACAGACTATGGCTACACCTTC

abundance: -
v_gene: TRBV2
j_gene: TRBJ1-2
d_gene: -
CDR3aa: CASKGMGSKISYTF
CDR3nt: TGTGCCAGCAAAGGAATGGGGAGTAAGATCAGCTACACCTTC

abundance: -
v_gene: TRBV9
j_gene: TRBJ1-1
d_gene: -
CDR3aa: CASSVGEGVSMNTEAFF
CDR3nt: TGTGCCAGCAGCGTAGGTGAAGGGGTTAGTATGAACACTGAAGCTTTCTTT

abundance: -
v_gene: TRBV6-5
j_gene: TRBJ2-5
d_gene: -
CDR3aa: CASSYSGPRRETQYF
CDR3nt: TGTGCCAGCAGTTACTCGGGGCCCCGAAGGGAGACCCAGTACTTC

abundance: -
v_gene: TRBV7-2
j_gene: TRBJ1-5
d_gene: TRBD1
CDR3aa: CASSFDRGDQPQHF
CDR3nt: TGTGCCAGCAGCTTCGACAGGGGAGACCAGCCCCAGCATTTT

abundance: -
v_gene: TRBV7-6
j_gene: TRBJ2-1
d_gene: TRBD2
CDR3aa: CASSLARGKPGGVYNEQFF
CDR3nt: TGTGCCAGCAGCTTAGCTAGAGGGAAACCGGGAGGGGTCTACAATGAGCAGTTCTTC

abundance: -
v_gene: TRBV7-8
j_gene: TRBJ1-1
d_gene: -
CDR3aa: CASSFRNTEAFF
CDR3nt: TGTGCCAGCAGCTTCAGGAACACTGAAGCTTTCTTT

abundance: -
v_gene: TRBV6-5
j_gene: TRBJ1-4
d_gene: -
CDR3aa: CASSYLGQINEKLFF
CDR3nt: TGTGCCAGCAGTTACCTCGGACAGATTAATGAAAAACTGTTTTTT

abundance: -
v_gene: TRBV11-2
j_gene: TRBJ2-7
d_gene: TRBD2
CDR3aa: CASSLRTSGSSYEQYF
CDR3nt: TGTGCCAGCAGCTTACGGACTAGCGGGAGCTCCTACGAGCAGTACTTC

abundance: -
v_gene: TRBV7-2
j_gene: TRBJ2-7
d_gene: -
CDR3aa: CASSLMSGSLSEQYF
CDR3nt: TGTGCCAGCAGCTTGATGTCGGGTTCCCTTTCCGAGCAGTACTTC

abundance: -
v_gene: TRBV6-6
j_gene: TRBJ2-1
d_gene: TRBD2
CDR3aa: CASKRGTSGYNEQFF
CDR3nt: TGTGCCAGCAAGAGGGGGACTAGCGGTTACAATGAGCAGTTCTTC

abundance: -
v_gene: TRBV19
j_gene: TRBJ2-2
d_gene: TRBD1
CDR3aa: CASTLLQGAGELFF
CDR3nt: TGTGCCAGTACCTTACTTCAGGGGGCCGGGGAGCTGTTTTTT

abundance: -
v_gene: TRBV10-2
j_gene: TRBJ1-1
d_gene: -
CDR3aa: CASRTVNTEAFF
CDR3nt: TGCGCCAGCCGGACAGTAAACACTGAAGCTTTCTTT